This T cell receptor beta chain was sequenced in a study of OX40 agonist ivuxolimab in advanced cancers. For the study at large: Ivuxolimab, which is an agonistic anti-OX40 (CD134) antibody, was administered to the patients. Patients were treated with intravenous ivuxolimab, dosed at 0.01 to 10 mg/kg and infused every 2 weeks.

Only in-frame clones appear in the TCRdb table, and some are missing; sequencing was by immunoSEQ multiplex PCR. The sample consists of some 70,000 clones, about nine tenths of them appearing once. This CDR3 comprises 16 residues. CDR1 is LNHDA and CDR2 is SQIVND in the germline V gene (reference sequence). V gave up 5 bases and J gave up 1 base, with 17 bases separating them. Blood specimens came from baseline, cycle 4 day 1, and cycle 7 day 1. The rearrangement joins TRBV19 to TRBJ1-1; a weak D match, TRBD1 (5 bases). The starting material was CD4+ or CD8+ T cells sorted from blood, obtained in a trial of the OX40 agonist ivuxolimab. This TCR came from an adult with an advanced solid tumor such as melanoma, head and neck, liver or kidney cancer. As DNA, the CDR3 is TGTGCCAGTAGTCCCCAGGGCCGGGCCACGAACACTGAAGCTTTCTTT. Its protein product is CASSPQGRATNTEAFF. The variable domain in full, completed from reference TRBV19 and TRBJ1-1, reads DGGITQSPKYLFRKEGQNVTLSCEQNLNHDAMYWYRQDPGQGLRLIYYSQIVNDFQKGDIAEGYSVSREKKESFPLTVTSAQKNPTAFYLCASSPQGRATNTEAFFGQGTRLTVV.